This entry describes one T cell receptor beta chain. Its antigen remains unidentified. These data are taken from a study of beta chain features in type 1 diabetes. The V and J ends lost 4 bases and 4 bases, in that order; junction bases with no gene match: 13. This CDR3 region has 17 residues. Germline V gene sequence: CDR1 LGHNA, CDR2 YNFKEQ. Findings and caveats of the study: In type 1 diabetes patients, VDJ junctions had fewer insertions; deletions at these junctions were more frequent. In every one of the four CD4+ subsets, TCRB CDR3s were moderately but significantly shorter in Type 1 diabetes patients.

What was sequenced were expressed TCRB transcripts, since all of the isolated RNA had been reverse transcribed. Method: immunoSEQ multiplex PCR; TCRdb's copy keeps in-frame clones and lacks some. Of more than 250,000 clones detected, around 21% appear once; the ten largest clones hold approximately 0.029%. This TCR was sampled from a woman aged 40 to 55 with type 1 diabetes. Material for sequencing was naive CD4+ T cells from blood. The chain recombines TRBV4-2 with TRBJ2-7; the match to TRBD2 covers 10 bases. The CDR3 loop is CASSPEGEREGWYEQYF. CDR3 nucleotides: TGTGCCAGCAGCCCTGAAGGAGAGCGGGAGGGTTGGTACGAGCAGTACTTC.